The 9 T cell receptor beta chains below come from one sample, sequenced in a study of T cell repertoires in cytomegalovirus infection. TCRdb recomputed calls from the reads with MiXCR, one row per CDR3 protein. The table includes 650,000 to 850,000 distinct CDR3 sequences, 25% to 30% detected once. Antigen specificity for these receptors is unknown. The sample in question was cultured CD8+ T cells from PBMCs, obtained from culture after CMV antigen stimulation. The receptors here all came from a human donor in good health (CMV status not recorded). Some clones in this sample may be carry-over from other donors' samples.

This clonotype was recorded a few times. The V call is TRBV27, the J call TRBJ2-1; D ambiguous. Trimming shortened V by 6 bases and J by 7 bases, and 19 bases separated the two germline ends. This CDR3 comprises 15 residues. Germline V lookup: CDR1 MNHEY, CDR2 SMNVEV (reference sequence). The CDR3 coding sequence is TGTGCCAGCAGATTGGGCGGAAACCCTAATAATGAGCAGTTCTTC. Translating gives CASRLGGNPNNEQFF.

V and J are TRBV19 and TRBJ2-5, with a tentative D call TRBD2 (6 bases). Germline values: CDR1 LNHDA, CDR2 SQIVND (reference sequence). V shed 6 bases and J shed 0 bases, with 20 bases lying between them. The CDR3 is made up of 17 amino acids. In DNA form, the CDR3 reads TGTGCCAGTAGGCCCCACTGGGGCGGGACCCACCAAGAGACCCAGTACTTC. Translation gives CASRPHWGGTHQETQYF.

The gene calls are TRBV20-1 and TRBJ1-2; D gene unclear. The germline V gene has CDR1 DFQATT and CDR2 SNEGSKA (reference sequence). This CDR3 has 13 residues. Trimming stripped 0 bases from V and 2 bases from J, with 7 bases between. CDR3 bases: TGCAGTGCTAGAGATCAAGAAAACTATGGCTACACCTTC. Translation gives CSARDQENYGYTF.

This chain joins TRBV15 and TRBJ1-5; tentative D call: TRBD1 (5 bases). The germline V and J ends were trimmed by 1 base and 5 bases, with 12 bases remaining between them. This CDR3 spans 15 amino acids. Germline V gene lookup returns CDR1 LNHNV and CDR2 YYDKDF (reference sequence). The CDR3 protein is CATSRAERGDQPQHF. CDR3 DNA sequence: TGTGCCACCAGCAGAGCAGAGAGAGGGGATCAGCCCCAGCATTTT.

This clonotype was seen only a few times. This chain links TRBV6-1 with TRBJ2-2, with 8 bases lining up with TRBD1. CDR1 is MNHNS, CDR2 SASEGT, per germline. This CDR3 is built from 15 residues. The junction had 2 bases not matched to a gene; V was cut back by 4 bases and J by 1 base. In DNA form, the CDR3 reads TGTGCCAGCAGTGGGGGACAGGTGAACACCGGGGAGCTGTTTTTT. Residues: CASSGGQVNTGELFF.

The chain links TRBV7-9 to TRBJ1-2; tentative D call: TRBD1 (5 bases). V was clipped by 2 bases and J by 6 bases, with 16 bases between them. CDR1 and CDR2 (germline): SEHNR, FQNEAQ (reference sequence). The CDR3 is made up of 15 amino acids. The CDR3 loop reads CASSLLGRVFDGYTF. CDR3 nucleotide sequence: TGTGCCAGCAGCTTACTTGGCAGGGTATTCGATGGCTACACCTTC.

The J gene is TRBJ1-1, the V gene TRBV2; D remains ambiguous. The germline CDR1 and CDR2 sequences are SNHLY and FYNNEI. The CDR3 has 17 amino acids. Trimming shortened V by 7 bases and J by 0 bases, and 21 bases separated the two germline ends. CDR3 nucleotides: TGTGCCAGCACCAGGAAGAGGAGCCGTCAGATGAACACTGAAGCTTTCTTT. This gives the protein CASTRKRSRQMNTEAFF.

This clonotype was detected once. This chain joins TRBV4-3 and TRBJ2-5, with 11 bases identical to TRBD2. The V and J ends lost 3 bases and 9 bases, in that order; junction bases with no gene match: 3. Germline loops: CDR1 LGHNA, CDR2 YSLEER. This CDR3 is 13 amino acids long. The CDR3 protein is CASSQGLAEAQYF. The CDR3 DNA is TGCGCCAGCAGCCAGGGACTAGCGGAGGCCCAGTACTTC.

This clonotype was detected only a few times. The CDR3 sequence: CASSEADSLVEPQHF. The CDR3 nucleotides read TGTGCCAGCAGTGAAGCGGACAGCCTGGTAGAGCCCCAGCATTTT. This sequence joins TRBV6-1 and TRBJ1-5; D might be TRBD1 (6 bases). Per germline, CDR1 MNHNS and CDR2 SASEGT. The CDR3 runs to 15 residues. Between the trimmed V and J ends, which lost 0 bases and 8 bases, there was a span of 14 bases.